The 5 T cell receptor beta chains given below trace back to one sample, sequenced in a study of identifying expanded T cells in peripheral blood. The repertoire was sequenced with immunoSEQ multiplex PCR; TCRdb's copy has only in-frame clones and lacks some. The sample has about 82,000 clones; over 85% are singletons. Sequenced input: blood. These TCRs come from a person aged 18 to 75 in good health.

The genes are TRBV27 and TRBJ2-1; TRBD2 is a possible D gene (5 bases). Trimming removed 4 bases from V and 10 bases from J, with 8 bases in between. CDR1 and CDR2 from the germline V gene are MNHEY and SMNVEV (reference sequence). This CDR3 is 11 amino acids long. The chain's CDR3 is CASSSRGEQFF. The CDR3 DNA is TGTGCCAGCAGTTCCCGGGGAGAGCAGTTCTTC.

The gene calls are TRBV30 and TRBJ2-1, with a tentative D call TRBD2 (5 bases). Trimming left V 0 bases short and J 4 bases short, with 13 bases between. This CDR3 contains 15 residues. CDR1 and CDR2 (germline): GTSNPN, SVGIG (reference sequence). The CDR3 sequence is CAWSVFGVEYNEQFF. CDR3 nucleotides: TGTGCCTGGAGTGTATTCGGGGTAGAATACAATGAGCAGTTCTTC.

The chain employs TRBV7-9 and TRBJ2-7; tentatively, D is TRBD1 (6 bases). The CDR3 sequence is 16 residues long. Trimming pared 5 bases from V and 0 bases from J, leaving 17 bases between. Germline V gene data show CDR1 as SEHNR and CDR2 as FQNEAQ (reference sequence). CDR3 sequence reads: CASSTSGGQSSYEQYF. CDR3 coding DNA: TGTGCCAGCAGCACCTCTGGGGGACAAAGCTCCTACGAGCAGTACTTC.

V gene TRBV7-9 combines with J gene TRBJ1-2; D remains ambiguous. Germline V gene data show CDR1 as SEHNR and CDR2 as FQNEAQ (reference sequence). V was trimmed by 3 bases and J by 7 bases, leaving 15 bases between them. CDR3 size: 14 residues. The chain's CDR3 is CASSLALGKGGYTF. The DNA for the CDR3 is TGTGCCAGCAGCTTGGCTTTGGGGAAGGGTGGCTACACCTTC.

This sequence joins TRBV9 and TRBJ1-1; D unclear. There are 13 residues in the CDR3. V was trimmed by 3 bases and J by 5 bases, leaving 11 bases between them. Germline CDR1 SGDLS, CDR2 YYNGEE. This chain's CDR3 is CASSADVGTEAFF. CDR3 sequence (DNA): TGTGCCAGCAGCGCGGACGTCGGGACTGAAGCTTTCTTT.